This record concerns one T cell receptor (beta chain) sequence. What it binds is unknown. Genes and germline come from the mouse. The read stops 1 residue short of the end of the CDR3; the missing end is completed from the germline J gene. Clones were read by immunoSEQ multiplex PCR, and TCRdb kept only the in-frame ones, dropping some. The sample shows 3,900 or so clones, 45% to 60% of them seen only once. This specimen comes from a study of tissue T cells after allogeneic stem cell transplantation. Study-wide findings and caveats: Anatomically similar tissues had similar TCR repertoires within each patient. Few T cell clones were shared across patients, but motif clusters showed tissue-specific shared signatures. Blood and spleen captured only part of the tissue TCR repertoire.

The CDR3 is 11 amino acids. In germline, CDR1 is NSHNY, CDR2 SYGAGN. The ends lost 3 bases at V and 10 bases at J; junction bases unmatched: 0. Time point indicated: mouse harvest day 7 after allogeneic transplant. The graft held 10^6 splenic CD5+ T cells and 10^7 T-cell-depleted bone marrow cells. Mice had MHC-mismatched B6 into BALB/c GVHD, sampled day 7 or 14. J is TRBJ1-1 and V is TRBV13-1; the match to TRBD1 covers 10 bases. This clonotype was obtained from a female BALB/c mouse given C57BL/6 T cells with graft-versus-host disease after an allogeneic hematopoietic cell transplant. Input material: lymph node tissue. CDR3 loop: CASSGDRGVFF. The covered CDR3 bases are TGTGCCAGCAGTGGGGACAGGGGAGTCTTC.